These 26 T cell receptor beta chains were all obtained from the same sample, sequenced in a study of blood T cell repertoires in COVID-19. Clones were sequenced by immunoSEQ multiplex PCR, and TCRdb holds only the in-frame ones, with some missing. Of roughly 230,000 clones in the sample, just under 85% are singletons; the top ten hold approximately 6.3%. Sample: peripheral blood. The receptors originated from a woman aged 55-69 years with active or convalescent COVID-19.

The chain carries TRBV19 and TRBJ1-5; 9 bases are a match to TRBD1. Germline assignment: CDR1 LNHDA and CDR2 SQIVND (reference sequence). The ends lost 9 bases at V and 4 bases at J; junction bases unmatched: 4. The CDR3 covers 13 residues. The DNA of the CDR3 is TGTGCCAGCGGACAGGGGAAGAATCAGCCCCAGCATTTT. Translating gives CASGQGKNQPQHF. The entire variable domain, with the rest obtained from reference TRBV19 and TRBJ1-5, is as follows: DGGITQSPKYLFRKEGQNVTLSCEQNLNHDAMYWYRQDPGQGLRLIYYSQIVNDFQKGDIAEGYSVSREKKESFPLTVTSAQKNPTAFYLCASGQGKNQPQHFGDGTRLSIL.

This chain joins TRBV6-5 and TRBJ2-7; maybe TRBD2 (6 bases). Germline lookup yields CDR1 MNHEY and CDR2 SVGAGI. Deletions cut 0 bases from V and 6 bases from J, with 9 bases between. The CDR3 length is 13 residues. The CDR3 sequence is CASSYSTRGEQYF. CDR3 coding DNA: TGTGCCAGCAGTTACTCGACTAGAGGCGAGCAGTACTTC.

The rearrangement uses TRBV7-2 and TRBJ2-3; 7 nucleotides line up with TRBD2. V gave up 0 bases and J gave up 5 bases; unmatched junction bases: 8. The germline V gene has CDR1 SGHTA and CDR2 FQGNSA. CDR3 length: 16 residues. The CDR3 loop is CASSLAGGLVGDTQYF. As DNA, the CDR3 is TGTGCCAGCAGCTTAGCGGGAGGACTAGTAGGAGATACGCAGTATTTT.

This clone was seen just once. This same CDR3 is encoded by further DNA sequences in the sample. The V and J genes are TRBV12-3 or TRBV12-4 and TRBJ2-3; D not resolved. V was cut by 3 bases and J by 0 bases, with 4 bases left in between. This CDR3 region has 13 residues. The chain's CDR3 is CASSLSSTDTQYF. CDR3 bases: TGTGCCAGCAGTTTGTCGAGCACAGATACGCAGTATTTT.

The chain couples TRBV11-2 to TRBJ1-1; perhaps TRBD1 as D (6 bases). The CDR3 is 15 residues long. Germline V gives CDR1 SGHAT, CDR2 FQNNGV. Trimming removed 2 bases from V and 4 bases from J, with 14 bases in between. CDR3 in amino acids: CASSLLRGSGTEAFF. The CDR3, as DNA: TGTGCCAGCAGCTTATTAAGGGGGTCGGGCACTGAAGCTTTCTTT.

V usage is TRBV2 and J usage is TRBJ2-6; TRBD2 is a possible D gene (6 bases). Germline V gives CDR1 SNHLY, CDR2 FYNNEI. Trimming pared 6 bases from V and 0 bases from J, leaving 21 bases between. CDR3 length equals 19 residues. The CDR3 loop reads CASRGGGPGSVSGANVLTF. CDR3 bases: TGTGCCAGCAGGGGGGGTGGGCCCGGTTCCGTCTCTGGGGCCAACGTCCTGACTTTC. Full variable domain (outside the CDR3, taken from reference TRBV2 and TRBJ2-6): EPEVTQTPSHQVTQMGQEVILRCVPISNHLYFYWYRQILGQKVEFLVSFYNNEISEKSEIFDDQFSVERPDGSNFTLKIRSTKLEDSAMYFCASRGGGPGSVSGANVLTFGAGSRLTVL.

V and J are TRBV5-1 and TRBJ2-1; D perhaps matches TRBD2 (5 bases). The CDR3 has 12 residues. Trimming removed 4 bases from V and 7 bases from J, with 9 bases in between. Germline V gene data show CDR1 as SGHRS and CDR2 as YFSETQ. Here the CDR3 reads CASSILGNEQFF. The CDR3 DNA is TGCGCCAGCAGCATACTAGGAAATGAGCAGTTCTTC. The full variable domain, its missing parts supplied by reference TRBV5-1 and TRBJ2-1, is KAGVTQTPRYLIKTRGQQVTLSCSPISGHRSVSWYQQTPGQGLQFLFEYFSETQRNKGNFPGRFSGRQFSNSRSEMNVSTLELGDSALYLCASSILGNEQFFGPGTRLTVL.

The CDR3, as DNA: TGTGCCAGCAAACGGACAGCTACCGATGGCTACACCTTC. Translation: CASKRTATDGYTF. The chain is built from TRBV28 and TRBJ1-2; maybe TRBD1 (6 bases). The CDR3 has 13 amino acids. V gave up 7 bases and J gave up 6 bases, with 15 bases separating them. In germline, CDR1 is MDHEN, CDR2 SYDVKM.

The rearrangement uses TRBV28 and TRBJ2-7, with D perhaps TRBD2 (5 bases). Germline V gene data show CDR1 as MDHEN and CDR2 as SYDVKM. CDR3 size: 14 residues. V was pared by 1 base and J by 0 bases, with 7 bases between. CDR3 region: CASSLSGSSYEQYV. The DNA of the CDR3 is TGTGCCAGCAGTTTATCGGGATCCTCCTACGAGCAGTACGTC.

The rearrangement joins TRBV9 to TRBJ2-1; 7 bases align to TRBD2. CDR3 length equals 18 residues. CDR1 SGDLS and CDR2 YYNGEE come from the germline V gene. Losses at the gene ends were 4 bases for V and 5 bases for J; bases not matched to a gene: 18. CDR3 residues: CASSPQKLAAGRDNEQFF. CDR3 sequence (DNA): TGTGCCAGCAGCCCACAGAAGCTAGCGGCGGGTCGGGACAATGAGCAGTTCTTC.

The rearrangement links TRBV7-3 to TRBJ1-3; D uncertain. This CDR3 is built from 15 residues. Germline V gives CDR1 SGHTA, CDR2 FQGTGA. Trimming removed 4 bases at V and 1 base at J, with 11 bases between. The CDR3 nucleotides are TGTGCCAGCAGCTCGTCCGGTGTATCTGGAAACACCATATATTTT. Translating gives CASSSSGVSGNTIYF.

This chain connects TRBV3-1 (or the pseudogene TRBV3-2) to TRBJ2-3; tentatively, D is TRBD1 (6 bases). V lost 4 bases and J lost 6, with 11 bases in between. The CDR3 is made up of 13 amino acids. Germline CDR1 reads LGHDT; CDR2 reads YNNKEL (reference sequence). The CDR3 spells CASSPTGLDTQYF. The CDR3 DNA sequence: TGTGCCAGCAGCCCCACAGGGCTCGATACGCAGTATTTT.

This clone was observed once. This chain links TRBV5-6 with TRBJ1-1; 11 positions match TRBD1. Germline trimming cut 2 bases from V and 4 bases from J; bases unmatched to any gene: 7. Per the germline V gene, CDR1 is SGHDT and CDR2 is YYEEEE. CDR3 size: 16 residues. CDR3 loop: CASSFSGTGGSTEAFF. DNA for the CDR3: TGTGCCAGCAGCTTTTCCGGGACAGGGGGTTCCACTGAAGCTTTCTTT.

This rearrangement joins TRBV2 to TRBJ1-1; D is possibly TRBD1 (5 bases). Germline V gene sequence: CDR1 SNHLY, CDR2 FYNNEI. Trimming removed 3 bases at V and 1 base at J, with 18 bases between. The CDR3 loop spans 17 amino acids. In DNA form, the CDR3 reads TGTGCCAGCAGTGACGGCGGGACCCCTACCCCGAACACTGAAGCTTTCTTT. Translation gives CASSDGGTPTPNTEAFF.

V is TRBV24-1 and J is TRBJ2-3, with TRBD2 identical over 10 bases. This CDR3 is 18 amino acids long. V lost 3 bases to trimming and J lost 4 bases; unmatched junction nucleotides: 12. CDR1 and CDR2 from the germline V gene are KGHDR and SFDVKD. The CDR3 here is CATSDRFGLAGASDTQYF. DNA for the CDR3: TGTGCCACCAGTGATCGCTTTGGGCTAGCGGGAGCGTCAGATACGCAGTATTTT.

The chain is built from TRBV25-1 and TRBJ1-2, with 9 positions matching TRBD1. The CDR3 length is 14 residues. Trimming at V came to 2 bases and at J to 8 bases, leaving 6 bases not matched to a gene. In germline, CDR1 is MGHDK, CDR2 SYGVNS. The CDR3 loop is CASSEPGTGRGYTF. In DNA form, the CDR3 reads TGTGCCAGCAGTGAACCCGGGACAGGGCGAGGCTACACCTTC.

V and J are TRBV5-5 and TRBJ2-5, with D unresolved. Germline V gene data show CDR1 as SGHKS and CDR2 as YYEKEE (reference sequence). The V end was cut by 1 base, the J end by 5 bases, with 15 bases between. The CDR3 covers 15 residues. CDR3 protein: CASSLPDGLAETQYF. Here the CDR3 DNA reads TGTGCCAGCAGCTTGCCCGATGGCTTAGCCGAGACCCAGTACTTC.

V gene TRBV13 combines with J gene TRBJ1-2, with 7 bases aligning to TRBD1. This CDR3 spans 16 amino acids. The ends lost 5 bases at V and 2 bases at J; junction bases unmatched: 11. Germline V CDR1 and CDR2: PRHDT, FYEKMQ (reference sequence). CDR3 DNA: TGTGCCAGCAGCCCCCAGACAGGGAGCCTCAACTATGGCTACACCTTC. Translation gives CASSPQTGSLNYGYTF.

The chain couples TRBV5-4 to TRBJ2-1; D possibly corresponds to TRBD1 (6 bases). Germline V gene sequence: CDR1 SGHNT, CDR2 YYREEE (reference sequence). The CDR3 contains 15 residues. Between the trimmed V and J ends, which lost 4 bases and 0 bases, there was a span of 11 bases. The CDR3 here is CASSDTGSSYNEQFF. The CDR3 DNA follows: TGTGCCAGCAGCGACACAGGGAGCTCCTACAATGAGCAGTTCTTC.

The CDR3 here is CASTLGTSGGPYNEQFF. CDR3 sequence (DNA): TGTGCCAGCACCTTGGGGACTAGCGGGGGTCCCTACAATGAGCAGTTCTTC. This chain links TRBV27 with TRBJ2-1; the match to TRBD2 covers 14 bases. Germline CDR1 MNHEY, CDR2 SMNVEV (reference sequence). V was pared by 7 bases and J by 2 bases, with 7 bases of the junction left unmatched. The CDR3 contains 17 residues.

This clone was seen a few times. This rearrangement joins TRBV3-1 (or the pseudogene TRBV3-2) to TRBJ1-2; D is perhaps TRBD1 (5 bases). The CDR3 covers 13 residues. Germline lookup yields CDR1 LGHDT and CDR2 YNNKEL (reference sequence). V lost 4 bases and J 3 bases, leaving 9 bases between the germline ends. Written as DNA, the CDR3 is TGTGCCAGCAGCCTCTTAGGGGACTATGGCTACACCTTC. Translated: CASSLLGDYGYTF.

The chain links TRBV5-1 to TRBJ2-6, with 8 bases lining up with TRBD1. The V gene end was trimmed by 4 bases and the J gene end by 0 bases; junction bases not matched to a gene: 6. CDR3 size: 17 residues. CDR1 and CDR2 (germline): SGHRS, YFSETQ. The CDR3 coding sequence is TGCGCCAGCAGCCAAGGGACAGGAATCTCTGGGGCCAACGTCCTGACTTTC. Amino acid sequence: CASSQGTGISGANVLTF. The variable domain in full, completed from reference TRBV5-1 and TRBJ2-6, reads KAGVTQTPRYLIKTRGQQVTLSCSPISGHRSVSWYQQTPGQGLQFLFEYFSETQRNKGNFPGRFSGRQFSNSRSEMNVSTLELGDSALYLCASSQGTGISGANVLTFGAGSRLTVL.

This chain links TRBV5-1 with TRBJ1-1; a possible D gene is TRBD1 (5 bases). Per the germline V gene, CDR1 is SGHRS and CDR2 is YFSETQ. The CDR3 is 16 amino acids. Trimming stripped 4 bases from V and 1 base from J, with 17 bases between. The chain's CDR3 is CASSRLQGPENTEAFF. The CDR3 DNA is TGCGCCAGCAGCCGCCTCCAGGGCCCAGAGAACACTGAAGCTTTCTTT.

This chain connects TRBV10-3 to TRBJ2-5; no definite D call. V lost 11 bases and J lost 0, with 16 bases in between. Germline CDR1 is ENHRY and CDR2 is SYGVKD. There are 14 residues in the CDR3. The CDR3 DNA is TGTGCCGCGGCGCATGACTCCCACCAAGAGACCCAGTACTTC. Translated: CAAAHDSHQETQYF.

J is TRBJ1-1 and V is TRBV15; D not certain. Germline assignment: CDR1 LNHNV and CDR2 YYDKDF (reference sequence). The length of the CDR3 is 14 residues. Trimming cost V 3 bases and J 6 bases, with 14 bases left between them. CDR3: CATSRAREESEAFF. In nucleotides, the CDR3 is TGTGCCACCAGCAGGGCCCGGGAGGAGTCTGAAGCTTTCTTT.

For the CDR3, the DNA is TGTGCCAGCACCTCAAGCGGGGGGGCAGGAGATACGCAGTATTTT. Protein product: CASTSSGGAGDTQYF. This rearrangement joins TRBV28 to TRBJ2-3; 10 nucleotides agree with TRBD2. Germline values: CDR1 MDHEN, CDR2 SYDVKM. Trimming removed 7 bases from V and 5 bases from J; junction bases left unmatched: 9. This CDR3 is 15 amino acids long. Full variable domain (outside the CDR3, taken from reference TRBV28 and TRBJ2-3): DVKVTQSSRYLVKRTGEKVFLECVQDMDHENMFWYRQDPGLGLRLIYFSYDVKMKEKGDIPEGYSVSREKKERFSLILESASTNQTSMYLCASTSSGGAGDTQYFGPGTRLTVL.